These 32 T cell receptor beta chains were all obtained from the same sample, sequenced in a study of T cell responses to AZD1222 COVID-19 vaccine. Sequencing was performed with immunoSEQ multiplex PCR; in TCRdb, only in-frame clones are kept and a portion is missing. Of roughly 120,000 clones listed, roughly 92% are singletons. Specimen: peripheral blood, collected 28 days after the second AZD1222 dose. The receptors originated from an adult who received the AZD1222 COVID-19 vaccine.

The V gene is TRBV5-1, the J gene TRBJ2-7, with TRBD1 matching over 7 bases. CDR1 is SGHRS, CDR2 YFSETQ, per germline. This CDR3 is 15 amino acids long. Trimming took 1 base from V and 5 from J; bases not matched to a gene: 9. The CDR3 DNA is TGCGCCAGCAGCTTGTTAGGCAGGGGGAACCACGAGCAGTACTTC. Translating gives CASSLLGRGNHEQYF.

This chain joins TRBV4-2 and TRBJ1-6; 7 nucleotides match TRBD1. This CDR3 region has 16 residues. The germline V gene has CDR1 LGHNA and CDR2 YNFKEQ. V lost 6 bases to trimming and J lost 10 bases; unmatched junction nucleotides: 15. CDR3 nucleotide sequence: TGTGCCAGCAGGGGGGACGACTCGGGACAGTTCTCACCCCTCCACTTT. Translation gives CASRGDDSGQFSPLHF.

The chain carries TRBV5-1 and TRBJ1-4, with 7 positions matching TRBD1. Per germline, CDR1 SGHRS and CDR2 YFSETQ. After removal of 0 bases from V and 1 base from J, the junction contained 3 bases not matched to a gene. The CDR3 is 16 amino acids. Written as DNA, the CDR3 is TGCGCCAGCAGCTTGGGGGGGACAGAAACTAATGAAAAACTGTTTTTT. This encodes CASSLGGTETNEKLFF.

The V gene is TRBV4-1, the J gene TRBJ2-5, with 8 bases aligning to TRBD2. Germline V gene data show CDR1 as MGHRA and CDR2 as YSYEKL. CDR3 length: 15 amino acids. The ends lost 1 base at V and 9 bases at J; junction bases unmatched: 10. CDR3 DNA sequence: TGCGCCAGCAGCCAAGGCGGCAGCGGGGGACACGCCCAGTACTTC. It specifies CASSQGGSGGHAQYF.

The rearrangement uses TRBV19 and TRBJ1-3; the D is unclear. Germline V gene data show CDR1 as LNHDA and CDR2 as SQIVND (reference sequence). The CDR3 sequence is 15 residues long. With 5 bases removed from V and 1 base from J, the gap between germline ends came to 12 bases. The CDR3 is CASSAQDLSGNTIYF. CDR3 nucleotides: TGTGCCAGTAGTGCCCAGGATCTGTCTGGAAACACCATATATTTT.

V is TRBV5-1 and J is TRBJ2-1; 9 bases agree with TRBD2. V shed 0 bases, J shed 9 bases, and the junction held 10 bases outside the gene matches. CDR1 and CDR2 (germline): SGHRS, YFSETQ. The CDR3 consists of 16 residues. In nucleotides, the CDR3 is TGCGCCAGCAGCTTGGTAAAACCGGGACTAGCAGGTGAGCAGTTCTTC. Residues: CASSLVKPGLAGEQFF. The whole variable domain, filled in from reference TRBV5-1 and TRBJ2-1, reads KAGVTQTPRYLIKTRGQQVTLSCSPISGHRSVSWYQQTPGQGLQFLFEYFSETQRNKGNFPGRFSGRQFSNSRSEMNVSTLELGDSALYLCASSLVKPGLAGEQFFGPGTRLTVL.

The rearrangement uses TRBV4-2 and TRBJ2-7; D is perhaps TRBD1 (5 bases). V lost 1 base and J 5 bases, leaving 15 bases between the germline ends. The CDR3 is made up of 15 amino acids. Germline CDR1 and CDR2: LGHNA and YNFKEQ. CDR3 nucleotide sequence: TGTGCCAGCAGCCAAGCAGGGTGGGAAGAGGACGAGCAGTACTTC. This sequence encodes CASSQAGWEEDEQYF.

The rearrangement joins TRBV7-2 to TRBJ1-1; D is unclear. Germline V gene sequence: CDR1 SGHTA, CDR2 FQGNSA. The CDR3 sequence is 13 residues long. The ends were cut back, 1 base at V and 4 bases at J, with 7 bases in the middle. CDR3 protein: CASSLEMVTEAFF. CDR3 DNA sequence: TGTGCCAGCAGCTTAGAGATGGTCACTGAAGCTTTCTTT. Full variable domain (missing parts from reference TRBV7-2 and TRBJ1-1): GAGVSQSPSNKVTEKGKDVELRCDPISGHTALYWYRQSLGQGLEFLIYFQGNSAPDKSGLPSDRFSAERTGGSVSTLTIQRTQQEDSAVYLCASSLEMVTEAFFGQGTRLTVV.

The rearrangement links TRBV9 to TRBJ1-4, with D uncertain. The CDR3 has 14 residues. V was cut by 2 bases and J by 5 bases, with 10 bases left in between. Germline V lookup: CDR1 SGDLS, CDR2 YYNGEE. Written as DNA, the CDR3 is TGTGCCAGCAGCGTCCGAGAGGCGAATGAAAAACTGTTTTTT. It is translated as CASSVREANEKLFF.

The CDR3 DNA follows: TGTGCCACCAGCCGAAACGCGGGGCAGGGAGATACGCAGTATTTT. Amino acids: CATSRNAGQGDTQYF. The J gene is TRBJ2-3, the V gene TRBV15, with D perhaps matching TRBD2 (6 bases). CDR1 and CDR2 from the germline V gene are LNHNV and YYDKDF (reference sequence). The V and J ends lost 5 bases and 5 bases respectively, with 17 bases between them. The CDR3 contains 15 residues.

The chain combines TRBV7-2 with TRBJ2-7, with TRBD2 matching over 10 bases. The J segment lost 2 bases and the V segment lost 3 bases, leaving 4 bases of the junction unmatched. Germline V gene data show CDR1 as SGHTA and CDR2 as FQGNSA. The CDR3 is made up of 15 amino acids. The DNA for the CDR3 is TGTGCCAGCAGCTTGCGGACTAGCGGCGCCTACGAGCAGTACTTC. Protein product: CASSLRTSGAYEQYF.

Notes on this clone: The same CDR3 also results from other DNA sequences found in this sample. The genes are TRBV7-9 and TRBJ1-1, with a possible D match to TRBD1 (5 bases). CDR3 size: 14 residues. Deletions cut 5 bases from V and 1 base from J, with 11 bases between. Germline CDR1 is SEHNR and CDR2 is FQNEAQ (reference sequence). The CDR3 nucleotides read TGTGCCAGCAGCCTACGAGGGGAGAACACTGAAGCTTTCTTT. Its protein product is CASSLRGENTEAFF.

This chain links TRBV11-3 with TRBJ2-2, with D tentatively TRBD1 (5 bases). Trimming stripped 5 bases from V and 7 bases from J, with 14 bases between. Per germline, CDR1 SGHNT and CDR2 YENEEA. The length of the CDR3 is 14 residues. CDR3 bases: TGTGCCAGCAGCCCTAGAAGACAGAGCGGGGAGCTGTTTTTT. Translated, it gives CASSPRRQSGELFF.

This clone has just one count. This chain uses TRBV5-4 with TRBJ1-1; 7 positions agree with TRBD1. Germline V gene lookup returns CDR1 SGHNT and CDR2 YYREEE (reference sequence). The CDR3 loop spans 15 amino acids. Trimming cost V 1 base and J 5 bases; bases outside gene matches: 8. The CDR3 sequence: CASSLKGGQITEAFF. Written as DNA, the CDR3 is TGTGCCAGCAGCTTGAAAGGGGGCCAAATAACTGAAGCTTTCTTT.

The DNA for the CDR3 is TGTGCCAGCAGCTTAGCCCCGACTAGCGGGGGAGGAGCAGATACGCAGTATTTT. Translation: CASSLAPTSGGGADTQYF. The V call is TRBV7-2, the J call TRBJ2-3; 12 bases fit TRBD2. Unmatched junction bases numbered 8, after V lost 0 bases and J lost 4 bases. Germline values: CDR1 SGHTA, CDR2 FQGNSA. There are 18 residues in the CDR3.

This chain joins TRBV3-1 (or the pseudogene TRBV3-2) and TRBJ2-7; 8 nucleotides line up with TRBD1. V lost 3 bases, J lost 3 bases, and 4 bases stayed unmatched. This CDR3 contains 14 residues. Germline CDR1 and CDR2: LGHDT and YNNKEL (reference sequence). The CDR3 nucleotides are TGTGCCAGCAGCCATACCGGACAGGGCTACGAGCAGTACTTC. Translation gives CASSHTGQGYEQYF.

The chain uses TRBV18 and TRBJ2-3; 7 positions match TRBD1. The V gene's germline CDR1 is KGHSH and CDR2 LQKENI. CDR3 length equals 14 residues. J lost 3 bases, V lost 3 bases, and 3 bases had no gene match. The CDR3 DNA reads TGTGCCAGCTCACCTAGCAGGGGGACAGATACGCAGTATTTT. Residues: CASSPSRGTDTQYF.

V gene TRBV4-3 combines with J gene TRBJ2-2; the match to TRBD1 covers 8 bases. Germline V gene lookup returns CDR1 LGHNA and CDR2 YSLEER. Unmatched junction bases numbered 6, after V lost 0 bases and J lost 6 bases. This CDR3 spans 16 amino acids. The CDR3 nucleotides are TGCGCCAGCAGCCAAGATCGCCAGGGGGCCGCCGGGGAGCTGTTTTTT. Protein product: CASSQDRQGAAGELFF.

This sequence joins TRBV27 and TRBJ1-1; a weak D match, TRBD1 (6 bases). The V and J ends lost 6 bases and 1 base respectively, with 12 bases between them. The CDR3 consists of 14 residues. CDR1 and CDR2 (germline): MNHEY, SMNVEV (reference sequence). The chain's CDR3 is CASRYGGGNTEAFF. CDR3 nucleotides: TGTGCCAGCAGATATGGGGGCGGGAACACTGAAGCTTTCTTT.

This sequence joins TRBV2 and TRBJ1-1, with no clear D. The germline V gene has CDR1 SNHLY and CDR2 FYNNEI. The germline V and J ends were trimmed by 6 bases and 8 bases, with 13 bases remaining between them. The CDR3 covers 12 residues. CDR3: CASRQSSLEAFF. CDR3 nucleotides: TGTGCCAGCAGACAAAGTTCTTTGGAAGCTTTCTTT.

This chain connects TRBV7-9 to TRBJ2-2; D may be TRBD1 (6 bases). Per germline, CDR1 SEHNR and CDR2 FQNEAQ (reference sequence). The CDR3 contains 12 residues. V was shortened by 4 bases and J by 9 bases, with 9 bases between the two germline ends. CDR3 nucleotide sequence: TGTGCCAGCAGCTACCAGGGGAGGGAGCTGTTTTTT. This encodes CASSYQGRELFF.

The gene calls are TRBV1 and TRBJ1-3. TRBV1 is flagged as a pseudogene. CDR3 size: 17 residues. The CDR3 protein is CTSSQRFALGVGNTIYF. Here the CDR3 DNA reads TGCACCAGCAGCCAGAGGTTTGCCCTGGGAGTGGGAAACACCATATATTTT.

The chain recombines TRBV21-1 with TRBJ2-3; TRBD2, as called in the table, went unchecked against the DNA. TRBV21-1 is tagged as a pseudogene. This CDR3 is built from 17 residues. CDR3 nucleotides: TGTGCCAGCAGCAACGGCTATTGTGAAGCGTACACAGATACGCAGTATTTT. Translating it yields CASSNGYCEAYTDTQYF.

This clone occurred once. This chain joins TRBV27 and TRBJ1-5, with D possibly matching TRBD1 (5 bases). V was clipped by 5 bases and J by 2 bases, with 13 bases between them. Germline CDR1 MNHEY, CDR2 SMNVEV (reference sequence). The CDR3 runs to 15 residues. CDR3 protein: CASSTPGIGNQPQHF. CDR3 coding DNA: TGTGCCAGCAGTACCCCAGGGATAGGCAATCAGCCCCAGCATTTT.

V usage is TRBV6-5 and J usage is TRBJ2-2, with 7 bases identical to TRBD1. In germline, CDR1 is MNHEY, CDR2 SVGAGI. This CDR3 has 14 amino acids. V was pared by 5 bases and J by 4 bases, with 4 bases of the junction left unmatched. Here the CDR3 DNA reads TGTGCCAGCAGTCTCAGGGGGAGCACCGGGGAGCTGTTTTTT. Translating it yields CASSLRGSTGELFF.

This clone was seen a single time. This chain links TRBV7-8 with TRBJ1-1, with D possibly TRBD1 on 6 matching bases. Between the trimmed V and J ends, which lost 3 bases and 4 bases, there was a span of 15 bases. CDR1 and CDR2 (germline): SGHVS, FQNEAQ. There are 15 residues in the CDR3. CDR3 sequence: CASSFGSQGLTEAFF. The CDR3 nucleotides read TGTGCCAGCAGCTTCGGTTCACAGGGTCTCACTGAAGCTTTCTTT.

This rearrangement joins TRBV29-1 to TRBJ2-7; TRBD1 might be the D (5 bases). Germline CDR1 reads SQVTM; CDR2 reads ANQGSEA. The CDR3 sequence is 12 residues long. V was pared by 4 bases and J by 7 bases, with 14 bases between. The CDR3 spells CSVVLGVAEQYF. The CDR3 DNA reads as TGCAGCGTTGTTTTAGGGGTGGCGGAGCAGTACTTC.

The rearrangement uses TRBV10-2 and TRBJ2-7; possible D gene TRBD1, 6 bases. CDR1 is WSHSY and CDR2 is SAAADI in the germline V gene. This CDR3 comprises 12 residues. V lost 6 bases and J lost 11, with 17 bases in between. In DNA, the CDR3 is TGCGCCAGCAGCTGGGGGCAGGGTGAGGAGTACTTC. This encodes CASSWGQGEEYF.

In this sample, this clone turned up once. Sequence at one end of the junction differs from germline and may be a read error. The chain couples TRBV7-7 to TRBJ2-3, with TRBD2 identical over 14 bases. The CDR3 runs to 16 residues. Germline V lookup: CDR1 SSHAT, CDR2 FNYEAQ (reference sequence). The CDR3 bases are TGTGCTAGCAGCAAGACTAGCGGGGGGGGAAGAGATACGCAGTATTTT. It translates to CASSKTSGGGRDTQYF. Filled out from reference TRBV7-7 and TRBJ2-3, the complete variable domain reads GAGVSQSPRYKVTKRGQDVTLRCDPISSHATLYWYQQALGQGPEFLTYFNYEAQPDKSGLPSDRFSAERPEGSISTLTIQRTEQRDSAMYRCASSKTSGGGRDTQYFGPGTRLTVL.

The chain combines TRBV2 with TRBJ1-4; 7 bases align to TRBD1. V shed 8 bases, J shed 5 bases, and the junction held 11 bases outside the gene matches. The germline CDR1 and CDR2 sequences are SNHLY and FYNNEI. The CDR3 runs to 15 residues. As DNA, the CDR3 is TGTGCCAGCGAGGGGTACGGGACAGCAAATGAAAAACTGTTTTTT. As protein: CASEGYGTANEKLFF. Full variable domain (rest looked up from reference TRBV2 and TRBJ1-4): EPEVTQTPSHQVTQMGQEVILRCVPISNHLYFYWYRQILGQKVEFLVSFYNNEISEKSEIFDDQFSVERPDGSNFTLKIRSTKLEDSAMYFCASEGYGTANEKLFFGSGTQLSVL.

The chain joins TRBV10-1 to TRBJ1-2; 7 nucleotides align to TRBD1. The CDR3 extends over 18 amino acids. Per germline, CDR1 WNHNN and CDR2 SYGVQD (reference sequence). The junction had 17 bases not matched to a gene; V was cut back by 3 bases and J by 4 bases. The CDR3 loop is CASSESQQGRGISYGYTF. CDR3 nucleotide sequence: TGCGCCAGCAGTGAATCCCAACAGGGGCGCGGAATATCCTATGGCTACACCTTC.

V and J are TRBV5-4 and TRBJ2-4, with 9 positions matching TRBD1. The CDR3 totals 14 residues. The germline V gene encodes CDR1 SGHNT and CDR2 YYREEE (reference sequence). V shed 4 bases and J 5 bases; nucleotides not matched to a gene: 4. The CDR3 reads CASSTTGGENIQYF. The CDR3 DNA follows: TGTGCCAGCAGCACAACAGGGGGCGAAAACATTCAGTACTTC.